These 17 T cell receptor beta chains were sequenced from one sample in a study of shared clonotypes between healthy human individuals. Profiled with immunoSEQ multiplex PCR; TCRdb holds only in-frame clones, not every one. The repertoire holds roughly 500,000 clones, with 79% as singletons. The sequencing input was PBMCs. These receptors were collected from a woman aged 40 to 50 in good health. Some clones in this sample may be carry-over from other donors' samples.

The gene calls are TRBV7-2 and TRBJ2-7, with 7 bases lining up with TRBD1. The CDR3 spans 14 residues. V lost 1 base, J lost 3 bases, and 3 bases stayed unmatched. Germline V lookup: CDR1 SGHTA, CDR2 FQGNSA. DNA for the CDR3: TGTGCCAGCAGCTTAGAGGCAGGGGGCTACGAGCAGTACTTC. Residues: CASSLEAGGYEQYF.

The chain joins TRBV2 to TRBJ2-4; TRBD1 aligns across 7 bases. Unmatched junction bases numbered 2, after V lost 6 bases and J lost 0 bases. CDR3 size: 14 residues. The germline CDR1 and CDR2 sequences are SNHLY and FYNNEI. The CDR3 nucleotides are TGTGCCAGCAGAAGGGGGCTAGCCAAAAACATTCAGTACTTC. Amino acid sequence: CASRRGLAKNIQYF.

The chain carries TRBV28 and TRBJ2-5; D not resolved. V lost 3 bases, J lost 4 bases, and 15 bases lay in between. The germline V gene encodes CDR1 MDHEN and CDR2 SYDVKM. The length of the CDR3 is 15 residues. CDR3 nucleotides: TGTGCCAGCAGTTTGCCGCCGAGACGGCGAGAGACCCAGTACTTC. It specifies CASSLPPRRRETQYF.

The chain has TRBV10-1 and TRBJ2-7; 12 nucleotides match TRBD1. This CDR3 spans 15 amino acids. Per the germline V gene, CDR1 is WNHNN and CDR2 is SYGVQD (reference sequence). V shed 3 bases and J 5 bases; nucleotides not matched to a gene: 5. The CDR3 DNA reads TGCGCCAGCAGTGACACGGGACAGGGGGCCGACGAGCAGTACTTC. It translates to CASSDTGQGADEQYF.

V gene TRBV7-3 combines with J gene TRBJ2-1; 13 bases are shared with TRBD2. J was trimmed by 7 bases and V by 5 bases; bases with no gene match: 8. CDR3 length: 16 residues. CDR1 SGHTA and CDR2 FQGTGA come from the germline V gene. As DNA, the CDR3 is TGTGCCAGCAGCCAACAACTAGCGGGAGGGCGTAATGAGCAGTTCTTC. This codes for CASSQQLAGGRNEQFF.

V usage is TRBV2 and J usage is TRBJ2-2, with D possibly TRBD2 on 6 matching bases. Germline assignment: CDR1 SNHLY and CDR2 FYNNEI. CDR3 length equals 12 residues. Trimming removed 6 bases at V and 9 bases at J, with 11 bases between. CDR3 nucleotide sequence: TGTGCCAGCAGCGCGGACTACCGGGAGCTGTTTTTT. Its translation: CASSADYRELFF.

The gene calls are TRBV7-6 and TRBJ2-5, with 7 bases aligning to TRBD1. The CDR3 has 14 amino acids. From germline, CDR1 is SGHVS and CDR2 FNYEAQ. V gave up 3 bases and J gave up 2 bases; unmatched junction bases: 3. This CDR3 reads CASSFPGQQETQYF. Written as DNA, the CDR3 is TGTGCCAGCAGCTTCCCGGGACAGCAAGAGACCCAGTACTTC.

This chain connects TRBV2 to TRBJ1-6; D is uncertain. Germline CDR1 reads SNHLY; CDR2 reads FYNNEI. This CDR3 is 13 amino acids long. V was shortened by 7 bases and J by 8 bases, with 12 bases between the two germline ends. CDR3 bases: TGTGCCAGCAAGGTACAGCGAGATTCACCCCTCCACTTT. Translating it yields CASKVQRDSPLHF.

The chain recombines TRBV7-8 with TRBJ2-7, with TRBD2 matching over 12 bases. With V trimmed by 2 bases and J by 0 bases, 5 bases remained unmatched. This CDR3 is built from 17 residues. The V gene's germline CDR1 is SGHVS and CDR2 FQNEAQ. CDR3 sequence (DNA): TGTGCCAGCAGCTTATTCACTAGCGGGAGGAACTCCTACGAGCAGTACTTC. As protein: CASSLFTSGRNSYEQYF.

The gene calls are TRBV18 and TRBJ2-7; either TRBD1 or TRBD2 may fit D (5 bases each). V lost 0 bases, J lost 1 base, and 10 bases lay in between. The CDR3 totals 15 residues. Germline CDR1 is KGHSH and CDR2 is LQKENI. In DNA, the CDR3 is TGTGCCAGCTCACCACCGAGGGGAAGGTCCTACGAGCAGTACTTC. This codes for CASSPPRGRSYEQYF.

The CDR3 region has the DNA TGTGCCAGCCAAATAGCCGGGGAGCTGTTTTTT. Its translation is CASQIAGELFF. The chain combines TRBV2 with TRBJ2-2; D gene unclear. The CDR3 has 11 residues. Germline V CDR1 and CDR2: SNHLY, FYNNEI. Trimming pared 8 bases from V and 6 bases from J, leaving 7 bases between.

The V call is TRBV4-2, the J call TRBJ2-3; tentatively, D is TRBD1 or TRBD2 (5 bases each). The V end lost 1 base, the J end lost 3 bases, and 8 bases lay between the germline ends. CDR3 length: 14 residues. CDR1 and CDR2 from the germline V gene are LGHNA and YNFKEQ. The chain's CDR3 is CASSQVWGTDTQYF. CDR3 DNA sequence: TGTGCCAGCAGCCAAGTTTGGGGGACAGATACGCAGTATTTT.

The chain recombines TRBV4-1 with TRBJ2-7; D may be TRBD2 (6 bases). The CDR3 extends over 15 amino acids. Per germline, CDR1 MGHRA and CDR2 YSYEKL. V was cut by 4 bases and J by 6 bases, with 19 bases left in between. The CDR3 DNA reads TGCGCCAGCAGCCCGTCCGGGCTTGGGGGACTCGAGCAGTACTTC. Protein product: CASSPSGLGGLEQYF.

This chain uses TRBV28 with TRBJ2-2, with 13 bases matching TRBD2. Germline V gene lookup returns CDR1 MDHEN and CDR2 SYDVKM. Losses at the gene ends were 2 bases for V and 7 bases for J; bases not matched to a gene: 7. The CDR3 is 17 residues long. The CDR3 protein is CASSLRTSGRGNGELFF. The DNA of the CDR3 is TGTGCCAGCAGTTTACGGACTAGCGGGAGAGGGAACGGGGAGCTGTTTTTT.

The sample holds many counts of this clone. The chain carries TRBV5-6 and TRBJ2-3; TRBD2 matches at 10 bases. The V segment lost 3 bases and the J segment 0 bases; nucleotides outside the gene matches: 7. This CDR3 contains 17 residues. Germline CDR1 SGHDT, CDR2 YYEEEE. The CDR3 loop is CASSWTSGHASTDTQYF. The CDR3 nucleotides are TGTGCCAGCAGCTGGACTAGCGGACATGCTAGCACAGATACGCAGTATTTT. Full variable domain (missing parts from reference TRBV5-6 and TRBJ2-3): DAGVTQSPTHLIKTRGQQVTLRCSPKSGHDTVSWYQQALGQGPQFIFQYYEEEERQRGNFPDRFSGHQFPNYSSELNVNALLLGDSALYLCASSWTSGHASTDTQYFGPGTRLTVL.

V usage is TRBV6-1 and J usage is TRBJ2-3, with 7 bases matching TRBD1. This CDR3 contains 18 residues. Germline V lookup: CDR1 MNHNS, CDR2 SASEGT. Trimming removed 2 bases from V and 2 bases from J; junction bases left unmatched: 13. The CDR3 DNA sequence: TGTGCCAGCAGTGAAATTCGGAACAGGGGACCCCCCACAGATACGCAGTATTTT. Its translation: CASSEIRNRGPPTDTQYF.

The chain joins TRBV28 to TRBJ2-3, with D possibly called TRBD1 or TRBD2 (6 bases each). In germline, CDR1 is MDHEN, CDR2 SYDVKM. Trimming stripped 6 bases from V and 4 bases from J, with 17 bases between. This CDR3 contains 15 residues. The DNA of the CDR3 is TGTGCCAGCAGCCCCCCCGGGGGCAGCTCAGATACGCAGTATTTT. Translated, it gives CASSPPGGSSDTQYF.